The 8 T cell receptor beta chains below all came from one sample that was sequenced in a study of T cell repertoires in cytomegalovirus infection. TCRdb itself ran the reads through MiXCR, one entry per CDR3 protein. In the table there are more than 200,000 distinct CDR3 sequences, 8% to 9.5% of which are singletons. What was sequenced was PBMCs. The source of these receptors is a human donor in good health (CMV status not recorded). Some clones in this sample may be carry-over from other donors' samples.

This clonotype was found many times. V is TRBV7-2 and J is TRBJ1-5; no clear D. Deletions cut 1 base from V and 6 bases from J, with 4 bases between. Germline CDR1 SGHTA, CDR2 FQGNSA. The CDR3 has 12 residues. The DNA for the CDR3 is TGTGCCAGCAGCTTAGGGGTTCAGCCCCAGCATTTT. Residues: CASSLGVQPQHF.

This clonotype has a count of ten or more. The rearrangement joins TRBV7-9 to TRBJ2-1; TRBD1 agrees at 7 bases. V lost 6 bases to trimming and J lost 4 bases; unmatched junction nucleotides: 15. Germline CDR1 and CDR2: SEHNR and FQNEAQ (reference sequence). CDR3 length equals 17 residues. The CDR3 loop is CASRAGTAKPPYNEQFF. CDR3 coding DNA: TGTGCCAGCAGAGCCGGGACAGCAAAACCACCTTACAATGAGCAGTTCTTC.

This clonotype has a handful of counts. The chain carries TRBV7-2 and TRBJ2-5; 13 bases fit TRBD2. The CDR3 has 15 amino acids. The V and J ends lost 3 bases and 7 bases, in that order; junction bases with no gene match: 5. The germline gives CDR1 SGHTA, CDR2 FQGNSA. The CDR3 nucleotides are TGTGCCAGCAGCTTGGGGACTAGCGGGGTTAGGACCCAGTACTTC. This gives the protein CASSLGTSGVRTQYF.

This clonotype was observed many times. The rearrangement links TRBV7-2 to TRBJ2-5; tentatively, D is TRBD2 (5 bases). Between the trimmed V and J ends, which lost 7 bases and 1 base, there was a span of 19 bases. Germline CDR1 and CDR2: SGHTA and FQGNSA. The CDR3 contains 16 residues. In DNA, the CDR3 is TGTGCCAGCACCCCTAACCTTGGAGGCGCCCAAGAGACCCAGTACTTC. Its protein is CASTPNLGGAQETQYF.

The V and J genes are TRBV20-1 and TRBJ2-3; D may be TRBD2 (6 bases). The germline V gene has CDR1 DFQATT and CDR2 SNEGSKA (reference sequence). Trimming left V 5 bases short and J 3 bases short, with 12 bases between. The length of the CDR3 is 13 residues. The CDR3 region is CSALSGRTDTQYF. The CDR3 DNA reads TGCAGTGCTCTCAGCGGGCGTACAGATACGCAGTATTTT.

This clonotype showed up many times. This chain connects TRBV7-6 to TRBJ2-1; D gene unclear. V lost 0 bases and J lost 9, with 12 bases in between. The CDR3 length is 14 residues. CDR1 and CDR2 from the germline V gene are SGHVS and FNYEAQ. This CDR3 is CASSLAAESGEQFF. The DNA of the CDR3 is TGTGCCAGCAGCTTAGCTGCTGAGTCGGGTGAGCAGTTCTTC.

At least ten counts were recorded for this clonotype. This chain joins TRBV30 and TRBJ1-2, with D perhaps TRBD1 (5 bases). CDR3 length: 14 amino acids. Germline CDR1 GTSNPN, CDR2 SVGIG (reference sequence). With 0 bases removed from V and 7 bases from J, the gap between germline ends came to 15 bases. The CDR3 sequence: CAWSVLRGASGYTF. The CDR3 DNA sequence: TGTGCCTGGAGTGTACTTAGGGGAGCGAGTGGCTACACCTTC.

This clonotype came up many times. The chain is built from TRBV28 and TRBJ2-1; 9 bases match TRBD2. CDR3 size: 16 residues. CDR1 and CDR2 from the germline V gene are MDHEN and SYDVKM. The V segment lost 7 bases and the J segment 4 bases; nucleotides outside the gene matches: 11. The CDR3 bases are TGTGCCAGCATGGGGTGGGTAGCGGGGGCGTACAATGAGCAGTTCTTC. This codes for CASMGWVAGAYNEQFF.